This entry features one T cell receptor (beta chain) sequence. Its antigen is unidentified. This specimen belongs to a study of T cell responses to AZD1222 COVID-19 vaccine. Turning to the study itself: Pooling was applied to second doses at about 4 or about 12 weeks. Whole-study results and caveats: Among AZD1222 vaccinees, only five to seven were seropositive at baseline. Researchers report vaccine-associated CD4 TCRs spanning spike, with dominance at 160-218 and 743-854.

Data came from immunoSEQ multiplex PCR; TCRdb stores just in-frame clones and leaves some out. The sample yields around 100,000 clones, 87% seen once. Trimming removed 2 bases at V and 0 bases at J, with 7 bases between. Per germline, CDR1 LNHDA and CDR2 SQIVND (reference sequence). The CDR3 has 15 amino acids. The receptor comes from an adult in good health. The J gene is TRBJ1-4, the V gene TRBV19, with D maybe TRBD1 (5 bases). Specimen: peripheral blood, collected on day 0 of AZD1222 vaccination. The CDR3 nucleotides read TGTGCCAGTAGTATACGCAGGGCAACTAATGAAAAACTGTTTTTT. It yields the protein CASSIRRATNEKLFF.